The 21 T cell receptor beta chains given below trace back to one sample, sequenced in a study of cytomegalovirus exposure and HLA in healthy donors. Use of 60 Vbeta and 13 Jbeta primers characterized the PCR. The protocol was immunoSEQ multiplex PCR, while the TCRdb copy is restricted to in-frame clones and leaves out a portion. The repertoire holds under 85,000 clones, with roughly 79% as singletons. Sequencing was performed on PBMCs. Source of these receptors: a woman aged 40 to 50 in good health and CMV-seropositive.

This clone is a singleton in its sample. The chain combines TRBV4-1 with TRBJ1-5; maybe TRBD1 (5 bases). Germline V gives CDR1 MGHRA, CDR2 YSYEKL. The CDR3 runs to 15 residues. V gave up 0 bases and J gave up 6 bases, with 12 bases separating them. CDR3 region: CASSQEGGAAQPQHF. The CDR3 DNA is TGCGCCAGCAGCCAAGAAGGAGGGGCAGCTCAGCCCCAGCATTTT.

This clone showed up just a few times. V gene TRBV18 combines with J gene TRBJ1-4; 12 bases line up with TRBD1. CDR1 KGHSH and CDR2 LQKENI come from the germline V gene. The CDR3 sequence is 17 residues long. V shed 3 bases, J shed 2 bases, and the junction held 4 bases outside the gene matches. CDR3 amino acids: CASSPGQGALTNEKLFF. CDR3 in DNA: TGTGCCAGCTCACCGGGACAGGGGGCTCTCACTAATGAAAAACTGTTTTTT.

The genes are TRBV11-2 and TRBJ2-6, with D possibly TRBD1 on 5 matching bases. This CDR3 comprises 16 residues. The V and J ends lost 5 bases and 0 bases respectively, with 11 bases between them. The germline V gene encodes CDR1 SGHAT and CDR2 FQNNGV. CDR3 nucleotides: TGTGCCAGCAGCGCACAGGTTTCCTCTGGGGCCAACGTCCTGACTTTC. Protein product: CASSAQVSSGANVLTF.

CDR3: CASRLTGAGEQYF. DNA of the CDR3: TGTGCCAGCAGACTCACAGGGGCAGGGGAGCAGTACTTC. V gene TRBV6-1 combines with J gene TRBJ2-7, with 7 bases fitting TRBD1. Germline assignment: CDR1 MNHNS and CDR2 SASEGT. The CDR3 has 13 amino acids. The junction had 9 bases not matched to a gene; V was cut back by 6 bases and J by 7 bases.

This clone was observed a single time. V gene TRBV28 combines with J gene TRBJ1-4, with D possibly being TRBD1 (5 bases). CDR3 size: 14 residues. Germline assignment: CDR1 MDHEN and CDR2 SYDVKM. V dropped 5 bases and J dropped 7 bases, with 14 bases sitting between them. The CDR3 nucleotides read TGTGCCAGCAGTGGGGGGGGGTTGGGTGAAAAACTGTTTTTT. Translation gives CASSGGGLGEKLFF.

The chain joins TRBV5-1 to TRBJ2-2; 15 bases match TRBD2. Unmatched junction bases numbered 15, after V lost 6 bases and J lost 6 bases. Looked up from germline, CDR1 is SGHRS and CDR2 is YFSETQ. The length of the CDR3 is 19 residues. Here the CDR3 reads CASKVGSGLAGGLAGELFF. The DNA of the CDR3 is TGCGCCAGCAAAGTCGGTTCGGGACTAGCGGGAGGACTTGCCGGGGAGCTGTTTTTT.

CDR3: CASSERPIPSRGSYEKLFF. The CDR3 DNA is TGTGCCAGCAGTGAGCGGCCGATTCCCTCCAGGGGGTCATATGAAAAACTGTTTTTT. The chain links TRBV6-1 to TRBJ1-4; 7 bases align to TRBD1. Germline CDR1 reads MNHNS; CDR2 reads SASEGT. Unmatched junction bases numbered 19, after V lost 3 bases and J lost 6 bases. This CDR3 is 19 amino acids long.

This clone was counted between two and nine times. The chain uses TRBV5-4 and TRBJ1-3; TRBD1 is a possible D gene (6 bases). This CDR3 has 16 amino acids. Germline V gene sequence: CDR1 SGHNT, CDR2 YYREEE (reference sequence). Trimming removed 3 bases at V and 1 base at J, with 14 bases between. CDR3 sequence: CASSSALTGSGNTIYF. CDR3 nucleotide sequence: TGTGCCAGCAGCTCGGCTCTCACAGGGTCTGGAAACACCATATATTTT.

This sequence joins TRBV19 and TRBJ1-2; D is unresolved. Per the germline V gene, CDR1 is LNHDA and CDR2 is SQIVND (reference sequence). Between the trimmed V and J ends, which lost 4 bases and 1 base, there was a span of 7 bases. The CDR3 extends over 13 amino acids. CDR3 amino acids: CASSKEGNYGYTF. The CDR3 region has the DNA TGTGCCAGTAGTAAGGAGGGTAACTATGGCTACACCTTC. Looking up the rest from reference TRBV19 and TRBJ1-2 gives the full variable domain: DGGITQSPKYLFRKEGQNVTLSCEQNLNHDAMYWYRQDPGQGLRLIYYSQIVNDFQKGDIAEGYSVSREKKESFPLTVTSAQKNPTAFYLCASSKEGNYGYTFGSGTRLTVV.

The V gene is TRBV6-1, the J gene TRBJ2-7, with TRBD2 matching over 8 bases. Trimming took 6 bases from V and 6 from J; bases not matched to a gene: 7. Germline CDR1 reads MNHNS; CDR2 reads SASEGT. The CDR3 has 13 amino acids. CDR3 residues: CASRQDGRGEQYF. CDR3 coding DNA: TGTGCCAGCAGGCAAGACGGGAGGGGCGAGCAGTACTTC.

This chain joins TRBV5-1 and TRBJ1-1, with a weak D call TRBD1 (6 bases). V lost 0 bases and J 4 bases, leaving 13 bases between the germline ends. The CDR3 totals 15 residues. Looked up from germline, CDR1 is SGHRS and CDR2 is YFSETQ. CDR3 nucleotides: TGCGCCAGCAGCTTGGGGGGGGGCTATGGCACTGAAGCTTTCTTT. Amino acid sequence: CASSLGGGYGTEAFF.

The J gene is TRBJ2-1, the V gene TRBV30, with D tentatively TRBD1 (7 bases). The germline V and J ends were trimmed by 5 bases and 12 bases, with 20 bases remaining between them. The germline CDR1 and CDR2 sequences are GTSNPN and SVGIG (reference sequence). The CDR3 spans 13 residues. CDR3 protein: CAWGPGGILTQFF. The CDR3 nucleotides read TGTGCCTGGGGCCCAGGGGGGATCCTTACGCAGTTCTTC.

The chain uses TRBV27 and TRBJ1-5, with 8 bases lining up with TRBD1. In germline, CDR1 is MNHEY, CDR2 SMNVEV (reference sequence). V shed 7 bases and J 4 bases; nucleotides not matched to a gene: 6. The CDR3 extends over 14 amino acids. The CDR3 here is CASKPGGPNQPQHF. DNA for the CDR3: TGTGCCAGCAAGCCAGGGGGCCCGAATCAGCCCCAGCATTTT.

This clone is medium-sized within its sample. CDR3 loop: CASTWERNTIYF. DNA of the CDR3: TGTGCCAGTACGTGGGAGCGGAACACCATATATTTT. The rearrangement joins TRBV6-1 to TRBJ1-3; no firm D call. The germline gives CDR1 MNHNS, CDR2 SASEGT. CDR3 length: 12 residues. Trimming shortened V by 9 bases and J by 7 bases, and 13 bases separated the two germline ends.

This sequence joins TRBV29-1 and TRBJ1-4, with D unclear. The germline V gene encodes CDR1 SQVTM and CDR2 ANQGSEA. The CDR3 runs to 13 residues. V was trimmed by 4 bases and J by 6 bases, leaving 12 bases between them. The CDR3 nucleotides read TGCAGCGTTGTCCGGAGGGAGGATGAAAAACTGTTTTTT. This codes for CSVVRREDEKLFF.

This chain links TRBV6-1 with TRBJ2-7; TRBD2 aligns across 7 bases. Unmatched junction bases numbered 13, after V lost 2 bases and J lost 0 bases. Germline values: CDR1 MNHNS, CDR2 SASEGT. The CDR3 contains 18 residues. The CDR3 reads CASSEFISGQTYSYEQYF. As DNA, the CDR3 is TGTGCCAGCAGTGAATTTATTAGCGGGCAGACTTACTCCTACGAGCAGTACTTC.

The genes are TRBV30 and TRBJ2-5, with 9 nucleotides matching TRBD2. The ends lost 2 bases at V and 5 bases at J; junction bases unmatched: 15. This CDR3 is 17 amino acids long. Looked up from germline, CDR1 is GTSNPN and CDR2 is SVGIG (reference sequence). The CDR3 nucleotides are TGTGCCTGGAGTTGGTGGGATATAGCGGGAGTGGGTGAGACCCAGTACTTC. Amino acids: CAWSWWDIAGVGETQYF.

This chain uses TRBV7-3 with TRBJ1-1, with D perhaps matching TRBD1 (5 bases). Germline assignment: CDR1 SGHTA and CDR2 FQGTGA. The CDR3 is 16 residues long. Trimming took off 0 bases at V and 1 base at J, with 12 bases between the two ends. The CDR3 spells CASSLTGRVTNTEAFF. CDR3 nucleotides: TGTGCCAGCAGCTTAACAGGCAGGGTAACGAACACTGAAGCTTTCTTT.

A few counts support this clone. V is TRBV4-1 and J is TRBJ2-1, with D perhaps matching TRBD2 (5 bases). With 1 base removed from V and 7 bases from J, the gap between germline ends came to 11 bases. Per the germline V gene, CDR1 is MGHRA and CDR2 is YSYEKL. This CDR3 is built from 14 residues. This chain's CDR3 is CASSQGVRGNEQFF. As DNA, the CDR3 is TGCGCCAGCAGCCAAGGTGTCCGGGGTAATGAGCAGTTCTTC.

The J gene is TRBJ2-1, the V gene TRBV5-1, with D possibly matching TRBD2 (6 bases). There are 15 residues in the CDR3. The germline V gene has CDR1 SGHRS and CDR2 YFSETQ. The V and J ends lost 0 bases and 8 bases respectively, with 15 bases between them. CDR3 sequence (DNA): TGCGCCAGCAGCTTGGGGGGAGGAGGGGACGATGAGCAGTTCTTC. It codes for CASSLGGGGDDEQFF.

This chain's CDR3 is CASSPRRSTSTDTQYF. Here the CDR3 DNA reads TGTGCCAGCAGCCCCCGTCGGTCAACTAGCACAGATACGCAGTATTTT. The rearrangement joins TRBV5-6 to TRBJ2-3; D unresolved. There are 16 residues in the CDR3. V shed 4 bases and J shed 0 bases, with 15 bases lying between them. Looked up from germline, CDR1 is SGHDT and CDR2 is YYEEEE.